This T cell receptor beta chain was observed in a study of blood T cell repertoires in COVID-19. Study overall: Acute-phase and convalescent COVID-19 samples originated in the United States, Italy and Spain. The analysed material was cDNA or gDNA that came from T cells, B-cell-depleted T cells, or PBMCs.

In the source study's methods: Nucleated cell number was recorded as an estimate derived from reference gene primer amplification. The method was immunoSEQ multiplex PCR; TCRdb's version includes in-frame clones alone and lacks a portion of them. That table furnishes V, J and clone size, whereas the DNA furnished D and trimming. The sample holds 330,000 or so clones; about 87% are singletons and the top ten take roughly a tenth. Seattle patient enrollment occurred during active infection, with longitudinal follow-up thereafter. This clonotype was obtained from a man aged 25 to 45 with COVID-19, enrolled during active disease. The sequenced sample consisted of peripheral blood.

In DNA, the CDR3 is TGTGCCAGCAGTTTTAGGGGGCTGAGTCCGGGTGAGCAGTACTTC. Its translation: CASSFRGLSPGEQYF. The V gene is TRBV25-1, the J gene TRBJ2-7, with 7 bases identical to TRBD1. The CDR3 contains 15 residues. With 5 bases clipped from V and 7 bases from J, the junction kept 14 bases outside the gene matches. Germline-derived CDR1 and CDR2 are MGHDK and SYGVNS.